A selection of T cell receptor beta chains follows, all from one sample in a study of blood T cell repertoires in COVID-19. Here immunoSEQ multiplex PCR was the method, and the copy in TCRdb shows in-frame clones only, minus some. The top ten clones hold 9.5% to 13% of a sample with about 150,000 clones, roughly 83% of them seen once. The material sequenced was peripheral blood. The source is a woman aged 55-75 years with COVID-19, enrolled during active disease. The CDR3 runs from the conserved cysteine through the conserved F or W. A D gene is named only where the DNA matches it firmly. The size field is filled for only some rows; it gives once, few, many or a size class.

D gene	clone size	J gene	V gene	CDR3 protein	CDR3 DNA
TRBD1	-	TRBJ1-1	TRBV10-3	CAISGGDRARGTEAFF	TGTGCCATCAGTGGGGGGGACAGGGCAAGGGGCACTGAAGCTTTCTTT
TRBD1	-	TRBJ1-2	TRBV20-1	CSASKAGTAYGYTF	TGCAGTGCTAGTAAGGCAGGGACAGCCTATGGCTACACCTTC
TRBD2	-	TRBJ2-3	TRBV5-1	CASNVGTSGTASTDTQYF	TGCGCCAGCAACGTCGGGACTAGCGGGACTGCTAGCACAGATACGCAGTATTTT
TRBD1	-	TRBJ1-1	TRBV9	CASSYGQGEAFF	TGTGCCAGCAGCTATGGACAGGGAGAAGCTTTCTTT
-	few	TRBJ2-7	TRBV12-3/TRBV12-4	CASSLDSSEQYF	TGTGCCAGCAGTTTGGACTCGTCGGAGCAGTACTTC
-	once	TRBJ1-1	TRBV6-5	CASSFDKNTEAFF	TGTGCCAGCAGTTTCGACAAGAACACTGAAGCTTTCTTT
TRBD1	few	TRBJ1-1	TRBV19	CASRRDRGNTEAFF	TGTGCCAGTAGGAGAGACAGGGGAAACACTGAAGCTTTCTTT
-	-	TRBJ2-7	TRBV7-2	CASSLDARQTYEQYF	TGTGCCAGCAGCTTGGACGCTAGACAGACTTACGAGCAGTACTTC
-	-	TRBJ1-1	TRBV6-1	CASSERRQMNTEAFF	TGTGCCAGCAGTGAAAGGCGGCAAATGAACACTGAAGCTTTCTTT
-	few	TRBJ2-3	TRBV7-2	CASSLTAGRRDTQYF	TGTGCCAGCAGCTTAACCGCGGGGCGGAGAGATACGCAGTATTTT
TRBD1	-	TRBJ1-4	TRBV2	CAGTGGLDEKLFF	TGTGCCGGTACAGGGGGTTTGGATGAAAAACTGTTTTTT